This T cell receptor beta chain was sequenced during a study of identifying expanded T cells in peripheral blood. General study results and limits: Roughly 2-week clone count variance significantly increased as total template count grew.

The CDR3 runs 16 residues. Germline lookup yields CDR1 SGHRS and CDR2 YFSETQ. Trimming left V 3 bases short and J 1 base short, with 14 bases between. The assay was immunoSEQ multiplex PCR, and TCRdb's table has in-frame clones only and misses some. The sample has about 89,000 clones, approximately 88% seen once. Comments on this clone: Its antigen is unknown.

This sequence was found in a person aged 18 to 70 in good health. This chain links TRBV5-1 with TRBJ1-3; a possible D gene is TRBD1 (6 bases). Sequenced: blood. The CDR3: CASSSEGGRSGNTIYF. In nucleotides, the CDR3 is TGCGCCAGCAGCTCCGAGGGGGGCAGGTCTGGAAACACCATATATTTT. The full variable domain, completed using reference TRBV5-1 and TRBJ1-3, is KAGVTQTPRYLIKTRGQQVTLSCSPISGHRSVSWYQQTPGQGLQFLFEYFSETQRNKGNFPGRFSGRQFSNSRSEMNVSTLELGDSALYLCASSSEGGRSGNTIYFGEGSWLTVV.